In its sample, the clone carrying this TCR beta chain was seen a few times. TCRdb re-called the 5' RACE reads through MiXCR, storing one row per CDR3 protein. The sample shows roughly 380,000 distinct CDR3 sequences, 25% to 30% of them seen only once. V lost 2 bases to trimming and J lost 7 bases; unmatched junction nucleotides: 10. CDR3 length equals 16 residues. Germline V gene lookup returns CDR1 SGHRS and CDR2 YFSETQ. The record originates from a study of T-cell memory formation after mild COVID-19. This TCR derives from an adult woman who had mild COVID-19 (a few samples of this study predate the infection). Cell type and time point are not known. Material for sequencing was PBMCs or a T cell subset sorted from them (not recorded which). The gene calls are TRBV5-1 and TRBJ2-1, with 9 bases fitting TRBD2. In DNA form, the CDR3 reads TGCGCCAGCAGCTTAGCGGGAGGCCCCACGCTGAATGAGCAGTTCTTC. This encodes CASSLAGGPTLNEQFF.